This TCR beta chain was recorded in a study of blood T cell repertoires in COVID-19. Study context: COVID-19 samples collected from the United States, Italy and Spain covered acute and convalescent phases. The cDNA or gDNA used as material had been derived from T cells, B-cell-depleted T cells, or PBMCs.

After removal of 4 bases from V and 7 bases from J, the junction contained 6 bases not matched to a gene. CDR1 is SEHNR and CDR2 is FQNEAQ in the germline V gene (reference sequence). CDR3 length: 14 residues. Under the authors' procedure: Reference gene primer amplification yielded estimated nucleated cell counts. Profiled with immunoSEQ multiplex PCR; TCRdb holds only in-frame clones, not every one. V, J and clone size reflect that table, while D and trimming were determined from the DNA. The sample has just over 650,000 clones, 70% to 90% seen once. This TCR derives from a woman aged 18-35 years with acute or convalescent COVID-19. Sequenced: peripheral blood. The rearrangement uses TRBV7-9 and TRBJ1-3; 8 bases are shared with TRBD1. The CDR3 spells CASSSGTGGNTIYF. Here the CDR3 DNA reads TGTGCCAGCAGCTCGGGGACAGGAGGCAACACCATATATTTT.